The T cell receptor (beta chain) described here comes from a study of control samples from healthy donors and cancer patients. The method was immunoSEQ multiplex PCR; TCRdb's version includes in-frame clones alone and lacks a portion of them. The sample shows fewer than 130,000 clones, approximately 87% of them seen only once. J was trimmed by 8 bases and V by 5 bases; bases with no gene match: 11. Germline loops: CDR1 SEHNR, CDR2 FQNEAQ (reference sequence). The CDR3 is 16 residues long. The source material was PBMCs. The chain couples TRBV7-9 to TRBJ2-2; 10 nucleotides match TRBD2. This TCR was recovered from a woman aged 55 to 70 with lung cancer. In nucleotides, the CDR3 is TGTGCCAGCAGCCCGCTAGCGGGAGACGGTTGGGGGGAGCTGTTTTTT. This gives the protein CASSPLAGDGWGELFF.